What follows is one T cell receptor beta chain and its context. The antigen is not known. These data belong to a study of shared clonotypes between healthy human individuals. Study-wide results and limits: Generation probabilities were higher for clonotypes shared across all four sorted-subset donors than for unshared ones. Larger estimated richness was generally recorded for naive subsets relative to memory subsets. The study found about 5% of naive CD4 clonotypes shared across four donors.

The CDR3 loop spans 13 amino acids. Germline values: CDR1 SGHRS, CDR2 YFSETQ. The V segment lost 3 bases and the J segment 7 bases; nucleotides outside the gene matches: 3. Deep-level assay runs were performed. TCRdb's copy holds only in-frame clones and misses some; the assay was immunoSEQ multiplex PCR. This sample yields about 710,000 clones, of which around four fifths are seen a single time; 1.5% to 2% belongs to the top ten. The rearrangement joins TRBV5-1 to TRBJ1-5, with TRBD1 matching 8 bases. Sequenced sample: memory CD4+ T cells sorted from blood. Regarding subset: CD45RA-negative fraction. The receptor comes from a woman aged 30 to 39 in good health. DNA of the CDR3: TGCGCCAGCAGCTACAACAGGGGGCAGCCCCAGCATTTT. Translated: CASSYNRGQPQHF. Combining the CDR3 with reference TRBV5-1 and TRBJ1-5 gives the whole variable domain KAGVTQTPRYLIKTRGQQVTLSCSPISGHRSVSWYQQTPGQGLQFLFEYFSETQRNKGNFPGRFSGRQFSNSRSEMNVSTLELGDSALYLCASSYNRGQPQHFGDGTRLSIL.